This note documents a single TCR beta chain sequence. These data originate in a study of blood T cell repertoires in COVID-19. Study information: Sites across the United States, Italy and Spain contributed samples from acute and convalescent COVID-19. T cells, B-cell-depleted T cells, or PBMCs supplied cDNA or gDNA.

Seattle researchers signed up patients amid active infection and tracked them longitudinally. CDR3 length equals 14 residues. CDR1 KGHDR and CDR2 SFDVKD come from the germline V gene. V was clipped by 4 bases and J by 10 bases; unmatched bases: 8. The authors' processing: Reference gene primer amplification gave nucleated cell count estimates. Using immunoSEQ multiplex PCR, the repertoire was profiled, and TCRdb retains in-frame clones only, with some absent. The DNA gave D and trimming, while V, J and clone size come from that table. The sample contains approximately 300,000 clones, roughly 89% of which appear only once.

Sequencing was carried out using peripheral blood. J is TRBJ2-1 and V is TRBV24-1; 8 nucleotides match TRBD1. The sequence was obtained from a woman between 35 and 50 years old with COVID-19, enrolled during active disease. CDR3 DNA: TGTGCCACCAGTGAACCGACAGGGGCCTACGAGCAGTTCTTC. Translation gives CATSEPTGAYEQFF.